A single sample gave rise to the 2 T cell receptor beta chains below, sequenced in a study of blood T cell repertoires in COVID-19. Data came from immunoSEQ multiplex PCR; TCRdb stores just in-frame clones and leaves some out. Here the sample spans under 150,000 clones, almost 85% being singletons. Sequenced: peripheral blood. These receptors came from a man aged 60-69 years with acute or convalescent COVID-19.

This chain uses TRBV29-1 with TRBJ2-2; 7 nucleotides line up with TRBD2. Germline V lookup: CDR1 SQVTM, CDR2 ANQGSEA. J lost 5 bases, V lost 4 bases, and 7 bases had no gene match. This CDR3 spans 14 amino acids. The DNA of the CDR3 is TGCAGCGTTGGGGGCGGGAGTATTACCGGGGAGCTGTTTTTT. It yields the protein CSVGGGSITGELFF.

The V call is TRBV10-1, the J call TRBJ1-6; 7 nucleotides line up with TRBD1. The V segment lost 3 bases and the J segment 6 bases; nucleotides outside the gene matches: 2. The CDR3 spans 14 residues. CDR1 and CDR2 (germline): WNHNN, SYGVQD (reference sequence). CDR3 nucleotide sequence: TGCGCCAGCAGTGAAAAGGGGGCTAATTCACCCCTCCACTTT. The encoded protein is CASSEKGANSPLHF.